This T cell receptor (beta chain) was captured by sequencing in a study of blood T cell repertoires in COVID-19. Study overall: Material from acute and convalescent COVID-19 was sourced from the United States, Italy and Spain.

Repertoires were generated with immunoSEQ multiplex PCR, while TCRdb's copy carries only in-frame clones and drops some. The sample shows 70,000 to 80,000 clones, roughly 80% of them seen only once. The V gene end was trimmed by 6 bases and the J gene end by 5 bases; junction bases not matched to a gene: 4. Germline CDR1 and CDR2: MNHEY and SMNVEV (reference sequence). The CDR3 sequence is 13 residues long. Sequencing input: peripheral blood. The chain couples TRBV27 to TRBJ2-7, with 10 positions matching TRBD1. The origin of this receptor is a man in his forties or fifties with acute or convalescent COVID-19. CDR3 protein: CASSLGTGDEQYF. The CDR3 coding sequence is TGTGCCAGCAGCCTAGGGACAGGGGACGAGCAGTACTTC.